What follows are 12 T cell receptor beta chains derived from one specimen sequenced in a study of blood T cells in healthy people across ages. Sample-barcoded 5' priming and a J-beta primer mix drove a second PCR of 7 to 11 cycles. MiXCR, applied by TCRdb to the 5' RACE reads, yields one record per CDR3 protein. The data hold about 1.4 million distinct CDR3 sequences, with 59% observed a single time. The sequenced sample consisted of blood. These TCRs come from a man aged 18 to 30 in good health.

The V and J genes are TRBV29-1 and TRBJ2-5; either TRBD1 or TRBD2 may fit D (5 bases each). The closer fit of TRBJ2-4 to the DNA end suggests the J call may be wrong. Germline V gene sequence: CDR1 SQVTM, CDR2 ANQGSEA. This CDR3 region has 15 residues. Here the CDR3 reads CSVLTRELAKNIQYF. In DNA form, the CDR3 reads TGCAGCGTTTTAACCAGGGAGCTAGCCAAAAACATTCAGTACTTC.

J is TRBJ1-2 and V is TRBV5-1, with 7 bases that match TRBD1. Germline V gene lookup returns CDR1 SGHRS and CDR2 YFSETQ. The CDR3 loop spans 15 amino acids. V shed 0 bases, J shed 8 bases, and the junction held 10 bases outside the gene matches. CDR3 nucleotide sequence: TGCGCCAGCAGCTTGGAAATAGGGGGCAGGTGGGGCTACACCTTC. Translation: CASSLEIGGRWGYTF.

In this sample, this clonotype turned up once. The J gene is TRBJ2-5, the V gene TRBV6-5; D is uncertain. The length of the CDR3 is 16 residues. Germline CDR1 is MNHEY and CDR2 is SVGAGI. The V and J ends lost 6 bases and 1 base respectively, with 18 bases between them. The CDR3 region is CASRPYDGSTQETQYF. For the CDR3, the DNA is TGTGCCAGCAGACCGTACGACGGCTCAACCCAAGAGACCCAGTACTTC.

This chain uses TRBV5-6 with TRBJ1-1; D not certain. Trimming took off 2 bases at V and 3 bases at J, with 17 bases between the two ends. CDR3 length equals 16 residues. From germline, CDR1 is SGHDT and CDR2 YYEEEE. CDR3 protein: CASSFRLRFGDTEAFF. Written as DNA, the CDR3 is TGTGCCAGCAGCTTTCGGCTACGTTTCGGGGACACTGAAGCTTTCTTT.

V and J are TRBV3-1 and TRBJ1-1; TRBD1 agrees at 10 bases. The trim removed 3 bases at V and 10 bases at J, leaving 5 bases unmatched. The CDR3 totals 13 residues. Per the germline V gene, CDR1 is LGHDT and CDR2 is YNNKEL (reference sequence). CDR3 nucleotide sequence: TGTGCCAGCAGCCATAGAGGACAGGGGGGAGCTTTCTTT. This translates into CASSHRGQGGAFF.

The V and J genes are TRBV29-1 and TRBJ2-7; tentatively, D is TRBD1 (6 bases). V was shortened by 6 bases and J by 3 bases, with 30 bases between the two germline ends. The CDR3 loop spans 18 amino acids. CDR1 and CDR2 from the germline V gene are SQVTM and ANQGSEA. DNA for the CDR3: TGCAGCGTCGCCACCTCGCTCGGGGACACCGCATGGAGCTACGAGCAGTACTTC. Protein product: CSVATSLGDTAWSYEQYF.

This clonotype was observed a few times. The chain recombines TRBV6-5 with TRBJ1-2; D is possibly TRBD1 (5 bases). The CDR3 is made up of 13 amino acids. Looked up from germline, CDR1 is MNHEY and CDR2 is SVGAGI. The ends were cut back, 7 bases at V and 1 base at J, with 10 bases in the middle. Here the CDR3 DNA reads TGTGCCAGCACCCCGGGGGTTAACTATGGCTACACCTTC. Its translation: CASTPGVNYGYTF.

The rearrangement links TRBV2 to TRBJ2-1, with no clear D. Trimming took 6 bases from V and 5 from J, leaving 8 bases between them. The CDR3 has 12 amino acids. Germline lookup yields CDR1 SNHLY and CDR2 FYNNEI. Here the CDR3 DNA reads TGTGCCAGCAGGGAGTCCCACAATGAGCAGTTCTTC. Translated, it gives CASRESHNEQFF.

The chain combines TRBV5-4 with TRBJ2-5; perhaps D is TRBD1 or TRBD2 (5 bases each). CDR1 SGHNT and CDR2 YYREEE come from the germline V gene (reference sequence). Trimming took 4 bases from V and 11 from J, leaving 21 bases between them. This CDR3 comprises 14 residues. This CDR3 reads CASSPPGRFAEQYF. The CDR3 nucleotides are TGTGCCAGCAGCCCCCCGGGACGGTTCGCGGAGCAGTACTTC.

V usage is TRBV5-6 and J usage is TRBJ1-5, with TRBD1 matching over 7 bases. From germline, CDR1 is SGHDT and CDR2 YYEEEE. Trimming took 3 bases from V and 4 from J; bases not matched to a gene: 4. The CDR3 extends over 14 amino acids. CDR3 region: CASSSLTGNQPQHF. The CDR3, as DNA: TGTGCCAGCAGCTCCCTGACAGGGAATCAGCCCCAGCATTTT.

This chain connects TRBV20-1 to TRBJ2-7, with 8 bases aligning to TRBD2. V dropped 3 bases and J dropped 0; count of bases not matched to a gene: 7. This CDR3 is 15 amino acids long. Germline V gene data show CDR1 as DFQATT and CDR2 as SNEGSKA (reference sequence). The CDR3 loop reads CSASKGLEVSYEQYF. CDR3 DNA sequence: TGCAGTGCTAGTAAGGGACTAGAAGTCTCCTACGAGCAGTACTTC.

The V gene is TRBV5-5, the J gene TRBJ2-7; tentative D call: TRBD1 (6 bases). The ends were cut back, 7 bases at V and 0 bases at J, with 14 bases in the middle. The germline CDR1 and CDR2 sequences are SGHKS and YYEKEE (reference sequence). The CDR3 is 14 residues long. The CDR3 sequence: CASEVRQDSYEQYF. DNA of the CDR3: TGTGCCAGCGAGGTTCGACAGGACTCCTACGAGCAGTACTTC.